This TCR beta chain was captured by sequencing in a study of blood T cell repertoires in COVID-19. Study summary: PBMCs, B-cell-depleted T cells, or T cells provided the cDNA or gDNA that made up the material.

In this sample, this clone turned up a few times. CDR3 length: 15 residues. Germline V lookup: CDR1 SNHLY, CDR2 FYNNEI. Trimming cost V 8 bases and J 1 base, with 16 bases left between them. In the authors' methods: How many nucleated cells were present was estimated from reference gene primer amplification. Method: immunoSEQ multiplex PCR; TCRdb's copy keeps in-frame clones and lacks some. The V and J calls and clone size are taken from that table; D and trimming were inferred from the DNA. Of around 67,000 clones in the sample, about 80% are singletons; the top ten hold approximately 16%. Sequencing was carried out using peripheral blood. The receptor was derived from a man aged 80 or over with active COVID-19. J is TRBJ2-3 and V is TRBV2; TRBD2 is a possible D gene (6 bases). The DNA of the CDR3 is TGTGCCAGCCTACGACCGGGAGCAGGCACAGATACGCAGTATTTT. It translates to CASLRPGAGTDTQYF.